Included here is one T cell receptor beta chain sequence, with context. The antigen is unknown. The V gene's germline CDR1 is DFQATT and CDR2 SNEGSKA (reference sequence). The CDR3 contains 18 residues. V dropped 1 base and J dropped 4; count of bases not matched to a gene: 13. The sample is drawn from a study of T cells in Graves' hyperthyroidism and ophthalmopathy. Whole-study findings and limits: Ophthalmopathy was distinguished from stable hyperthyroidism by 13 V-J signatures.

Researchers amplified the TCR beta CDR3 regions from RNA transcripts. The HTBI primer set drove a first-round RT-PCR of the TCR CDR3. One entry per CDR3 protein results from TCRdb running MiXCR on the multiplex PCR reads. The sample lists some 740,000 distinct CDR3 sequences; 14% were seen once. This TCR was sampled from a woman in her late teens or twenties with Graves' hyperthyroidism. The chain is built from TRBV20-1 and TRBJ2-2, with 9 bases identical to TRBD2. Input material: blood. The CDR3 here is CSARGPQAAGGITGELFF. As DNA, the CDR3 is TGCAGTGCTAGAGGTCCCCAGGCAGCGGGAGGAATCACCGGGGAGCTGTTTTTT.